The clone carrying this T cell receptor (beta chain) has ten or more counts. Its target is unknown. This entry belongs to a study of T cells in Graves' hyperthyroidism and ophthalmopathy. Trimming left V 0 bases short and J 0 bases short, with 6 bases between. The CDR3 covers 15 residues. The germline V gene has CDR1 DFQATT and CDR2 SNEGSKA (reference sequence). Broader study findings: Clonotypes that were expanded in thyroid above 0.001 mostly appeared in blood too.

What was amplified from RNA transcripts were TCR beta CDR3 regions. The TCR CDR3 was amplified in a first-round RT-PCR using the HTBI primer set. TCRdb reanalysed the multiplex PCR reads using MiXCR and keeps one entry per CDR3 protein. The data contain hundreds of thousands of distinct CDR3 sequences, 11% to 15% of them singletons. The sample comprised blood. The gene calls are TRBV20-1 and TRBJ1-6, with no clear D. The clonotype comes from a woman aged 18 to 35 with Graves' hyperthyroidism. The CDR3 sequence: CSARDRSSYNSPLHF. In DNA, the CDR3 is TGCAGTGCTAGAGATCGCAGCTCCTATAATTCACCCCTCCACTTT.